A single sample gave rise to the 13 T cell receptor beta chains below, sequenced in a study of long-term antiretroviral therapy in people with HIV. Run at survey level, the immunoSEQ assay was version v3.0. Here immunoSEQ multiplex PCR was the method, and the copy in TCRdb shows in-frame clones only, minus some. This repertoire shows tens of thousands of clones, around 93% found once; its top ten account for around 3%. This sample comprised unsorted PBMCs, obtained 5.3 years after starting antiretroviral therapy. Receptor source: a man between 45 and 60 years old with HIV.

The chain carries TRBV30 and TRBJ1-4; D ambiguous. V dropped 3 bases and J dropped 5 bases, with 13 bases sitting between them. The CDR3 contains 14 residues. CDR1 and CDR2 (germline): GTSNPN, SVGIG (reference sequence). CDR3 DNA: TGTGCCTGGAGAGAAAGAGGGTCAAATGAAAAACTGTTTTTT. Amino acids: CAWRERGSNEKLFF.

This clone has only one observation. The V call is TRBV7-2, the J call TRBJ2-3, with 14 bases aligning to TRBD2. The CDR3 is 16 residues long. The germline gives CDR1 SGHTA, CDR2 FQGNSA. V lost 5 bases, J lost 4 bases, and 5 bases stayed unmatched. CDR3 sequence (DNA): TGTGCCAGCAGCGCGACTAGCGGGGGGGGTGCAGATACGCAGTATTTT. Amino acid sequence: CASSATSGGGADTQYF.

This chain connects TRBV6-6 to TRBJ1-2; D gene uncertain. CDR1 and CDR2 (germline): MNHNY, SVGAGI (reference sequence). The CDR3 is made up of 11 amino acids. Trimming took 6 bases from V and 6 from J, leaving 8 bases between them. CDR3 sequence: CASRAFDGYTF. Here the CDR3 DNA reads TGTGCCAGCAGAGCCTTCGATGGCTACACCTTC.

This chain connects TRBV15 to TRBJ2-7, with TRBD1 as a possible D gene (6 bases). CDR1 is LNHNV, CDR2 YYDKDF, per germline (reference sequence). The CDR3 runs to 14 residues. V was shortened by 0 bases and J by 3 bases, with 9 bases between the two germline ends. The CDR3 bases are TGTGCCACCAGCAGAGACAGGGGAGTCTACGAGCAGTACTTC. It translates to CATSRDRGVYEQYF. The variable domain in full, with the rest retrieved from reference TRBV15 and TRBJ2-7, is DAMVIQNPRYQVTQFGKPVTLSCSQTLNHNVMYWYQQKSSQAPKLLFHYYDKDFNNEADTPDNFQSRRPNTSFCFLDIRSPGLGDTAMYLCATSRDRGVYEQYFGPGTRLTVT.

The chain employs TRBV11-2 and TRBJ2-5; D ambiguous. The CDR3 is made up of 15 amino acids. Germline V gene sequence: CDR1 SGHAT, CDR2 FQNNGV. Between the trimmed V and J ends, which lost 5 bases and 1 base, there was a span of 14 bases. The CDR3 sequence is CASSVYRRAQETQYF. For the CDR3, the DNA is TGTGCCAGCAGCGTATACAGACGGGCCCAAGAGACCCAGTACTTC.

This chain links TRBV27 with TRBJ1-1, with 8 bases lining up with TRBD1. Germline loops: CDR1 MNHEY, CDR2 SMNVEV (reference sequence). Unmatched junction bases numbered 3, after V lost 2 bases and J lost 4 bases. The CDR3 runs 14 residues. The CDR3 loop reads CASSLGQGGTEAFF. The DNA for the CDR3 is TGTGCCAGCAGTTTAGGACAGGGTGGCACTGAAGCTTTCTTT.

The CDR3 DNA sequence: TGCGCCAGCAGCTTGTTAGCGGAGAGCTCCTACGAGCAGTACTTC. Translating gives CASSLLAESSYEQYF. The rearrangement links TRBV5-1 to TRBJ2-7; tentative D call: TRBD2 (6 bases). The CDR3 sequence is 15 residues long. The germline gives CDR1 SGHRS, CDR2 YFSETQ. Trimming took 1 base from V and 0 from J, leaving 11 bases between them. Drawing the rest from reference TRBV5-1 and TRBJ2-7, the complete variable domain is KAGVTQTPRYLIKTRGQQVTLSCSPISGHRSVSWYQQTPGQGLQFLFEYFSETQRNKGNFPGRFSGRQFSNSRSEMNVSTLELGDSALYLCASSLLAESSYEQYFGPGTRLTVT.

This rearrangement joins TRBV18 to TRBJ1-2; D uncertain. The CDR3 contains 12 residues. V was pared by 3 bases and J by 2 bases, with 4 bases between. CDR1 and CDR2 from the germline V gene are KGHSH and LQKENI. In DNA, the CDR3 is TGTGCCAGCTCACCTGGCAACTATGGCTACACCTTC. It is translated as CASSPGNYGYTF.

The J gene is TRBJ1-6, the V gene TRBV5-8; maybe TRBD1 (5 bases). Germline V gene sequence: CDR1 SGHTS, CDR2 YDEGEE. The CDR3 loop spans 15 amino acids. The V and J ends lost 4 bases and 9 bases respectively, with 17 bases between them. For the CDR3, the DNA is TGTGCCAGCAGCCCCAAAAGGGGAGGTGGTTCACCCCTCCACTTT. Protein product: CASSPKRGGGSPLHF.

The chain is built from TRBV6-4 and TRBJ2-4; 12 bases align to TRBD2. Germline CDR1 and CDR2: MRHNA and SNTAGT. CDR3 length: 16 residues. V lost 6 bases to trimming and J lost 2 bases; unmatched junction nucleotides: 5. CDR3 nucleotides: TGTGCCAGCAGCCCTAGCGGGGGGGCGACCAAAAACATTCAGTACTTC. This codes for CASSPSGGATKNIQYF.

V usage is TRBV27 and J usage is TRBJ2-7, with 7 bases matching TRBD1. CDR3 length equals 14 residues. Germline V CDR1 and CDR2: MNHEY, SMNVEV (reference sequence). With 4 bases clipped from V and 2 bases from J, the junction kept 5 bases outside the gene matches. CDR3 sequence: CASSSLQGTYEQYF. DNA of the CDR3: TGTGCCAGCAGTTCTCTACAGGGGACCTACGAGCAGTACTTC.

This clone was seen just once. The chain uses TRBV19 and TRBJ1-2, with D uncertain. V dropped 1 base and J dropped 3 bases, with 18 bases sitting between them. CDR1 and CDR2 from the germline V gene are LNHDA and SQIVND (reference sequence). The CDR3 runs 17 residues. The CDR3 coding sequence is TGTGCCAGTAGTATAGGGACGGATCCCGCCAACTACTATGGCTACACCTTC. Translated, it gives CASSIGTDPANYYGYTF.

The chain has TRBV25-1 and TRBJ1-5, with no clear D. V lost 3 bases to trimming and J lost 0 bases, with 6 bases between them. CDR1 and CDR2 from the germline V gene are MGHDK and SYGVNS. The CDR3 contains 14 residues. This chain's CDR3 is CASSDGDSNQPQHF. CDR3 in DNA: TGTGCCAGCAGTGACGGCGATAGCAATCAGCCCCAGCATTTT.